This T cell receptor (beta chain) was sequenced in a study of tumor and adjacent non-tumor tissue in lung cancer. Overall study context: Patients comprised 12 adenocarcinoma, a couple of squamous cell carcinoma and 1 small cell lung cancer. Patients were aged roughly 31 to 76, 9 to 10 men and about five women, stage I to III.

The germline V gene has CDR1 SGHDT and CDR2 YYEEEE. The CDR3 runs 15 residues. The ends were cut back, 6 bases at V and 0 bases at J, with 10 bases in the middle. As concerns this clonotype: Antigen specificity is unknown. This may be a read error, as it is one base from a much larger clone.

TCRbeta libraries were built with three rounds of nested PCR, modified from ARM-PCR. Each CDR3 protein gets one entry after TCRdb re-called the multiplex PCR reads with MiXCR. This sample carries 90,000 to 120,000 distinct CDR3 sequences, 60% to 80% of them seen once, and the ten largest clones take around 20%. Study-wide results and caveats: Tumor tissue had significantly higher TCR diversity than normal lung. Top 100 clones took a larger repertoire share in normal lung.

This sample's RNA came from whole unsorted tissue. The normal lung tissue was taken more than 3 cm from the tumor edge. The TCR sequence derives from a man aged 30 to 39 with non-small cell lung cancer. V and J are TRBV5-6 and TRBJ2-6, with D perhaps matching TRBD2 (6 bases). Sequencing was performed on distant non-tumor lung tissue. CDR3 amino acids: CASTLEGSGANVLTF. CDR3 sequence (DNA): TGTGCCAGCACCCTGGAGGGCTCTGGGGCCAACGTCCTGACTTTC.